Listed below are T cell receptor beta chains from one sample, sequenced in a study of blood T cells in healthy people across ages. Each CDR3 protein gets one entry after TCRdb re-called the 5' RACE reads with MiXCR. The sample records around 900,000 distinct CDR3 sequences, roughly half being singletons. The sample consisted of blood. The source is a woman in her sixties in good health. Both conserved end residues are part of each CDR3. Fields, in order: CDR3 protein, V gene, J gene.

CSANWRGYGNEQFF	TRBV20-1	TRBJ2-1
CASSAGQFNQPQHF	TRBV9	TRBJ1-5
CAISDGTRSREQYF	TRBV10-3	TRBJ2-7
CSVTGSGGVNEQFF	TRBV29-1	TRBJ2-1
CASSFPAGGSYEQYF	TRBV28	TRBJ2-7
CSVAGLAGGDEQYF	TRBV29-1	TRBJ2-7
CASSLELGRPPYEQYF	TRBV7-2	TRBJ2-7
CAISEGQGVGETQYF	TRBV10-3	TRBJ2-5
CASSLASGRATDTQYF	TRBV11-2	TRBJ2-3
CSVRPGQGGTQYF	TRBV29-1	-
CASSLLRANEQYF	TRBV7-2	TRBJ2-7
CAISDPSTLDTQYF	TRBV10-3	TRBJ2-3
CSASRDRYEQYF	TRBV20-1	TRBJ2-7
CASSLRTRVDEQYF	TRBV7-8	TRBJ2-7
CASSFHGQSSQYF	TRBV7-3	TRBJ2-3
CASSLDRGPNLQFF	TRBV4-3	TRBJ2-1
CASSYISGRGETQYF	TRBV6-6	TRBJ2-5
CASTLKGSNGYGQYF	TRBV28	TRBJ2-7
CASQGRESKYEQYF	TRBV21-1	TRBJ2-7
CASTSQGQGTDTQYF	TRBV12-3/TRBV12-4	TRBJ2-3
CASSVRGSTEAFF	TRBV12-3/TRBV12-4	TRBJ1-1
CASSLEIAGTTYEQYF	TRBV7-9	TRBJ2-7
CASRTQGAGTDTQYF	TRBV6-2/TRBV6-3	TRBJ2-3
CSAPRDSQRYSYGQYF	TRBV20-1	TRBJ2-7
CASSISGRDTDTQYF	TRBV6-6	TRBJ2-3
CASSYPGGTGYTF	TRBV5-1	TRBJ1-2
CSVTDAGRSQETQYF	TRBV29-1	TRBJ2-5
CASTGTVSSYEQYF	TRBV12-3/TRBV12-4	TRBJ2-7
CASSPNTGSGANVLTF	TRBV4-2	TRBJ2-6
CASRKRGSTDTQYF	TRBV6-1	TRBJ2-3
CASSLALVDEQFF	TRBV12-3/TRBV12-4	TRBJ2-1
CASTPLIASTDTQYF	TRBV7-8	TRBJ2-3
CASSAIQGNLYEQYF	TRBV19	TRBJ2-7
CSAVTAGEQYF	TRBV20-1	TRBJ2-7